The rows below give T cell receptor beta chains drawn from one sample of a study of T cells in Graves' hyperthyroidism and ophthalmopathy. One entry per CDR3 protein, called by TCRdb with MiXCR from the multiplex PCR reads. Here the sample spans approximately 270,000 distinct CDR3 sequences, just over 14% being singletons. What was sequenced was blood. Receptors were obtained from a woman in her forties with Graves' hyperthyroidism that later progressed to Graves' ophthalmopathy. The CDR3 runs from the conserved cysteine through the conserved F or W. D genes are given only for firm matches. Not all rows give a size; the values are once, few, many and, for expanded clones, a class.

V	size	length	D	J	DNA	CDR3
TRBV6-1	.	15	.	TRBJ2-7	TGTGCCAGCAGTATCGGACCGTGGGGATCCTACGATCAGTACTTC	CASSIGPWGSYDQYF
TRBV28	many	16	TRBD1	TRBJ1-6	TGTGCCAGCAGGGGACAGGGAGGCTCCTATAATTCACCCCTCCACTTT	CASRGQGGSYNSPLHF
TRBV19	many	15	TRBD1	TRBJ2-1	TGTGCCAGTAGTATCGGGACAGCTACCTACAATGAGCAGTTCTTC	CASSIGTATYNEQFF
TRBV9	many	13	.	TRBJ2-2	TGTGCCAGCAGCGTGACTTTAACCGGGGAGCTGTTTTTT	CASSVTLTGELFF
TRBV20-1	many	15	.	TRBJ1-1	TGCAGTGCTAGGGGATGGAGCAGTCGGGCGTCTGAAGCTTTCTTT	CSARGWSSRASEAFF
TRBV2	many	10	.	TRBJ2-5	TGTGCCAGCAGTGAACGGGACCAGTACTTC	CASSERDQYF
TRBV28	many	14	.	TRBJ2-7	TGTGCCAGCAGTTTTTTCCAGGGCTGGAACGAGCAGTACTTC	CASSFFQGWNEQYF
TRBV5-1	.	14	TRBD1	TRBJ1-4	TGCGCCAGCAGCACCGGGACAGGGGAAGAAAAACTGTTTTTT	CASSTGTGEEKLFF
TRBV6-5	.	19	TRBD1	TRBJ1-2	TGTGCCAGCAGTTCACACAGGGGGCTGGGACAGCCGACTGACTATGGCTACACCTTC	CASSSHRGLGQPTDYGYTF
TRBV12-3/TRBV12-4	many	17	.	TRBJ2-7	TGTGCCAGCAGTTTTGGTCCATTGACAGGGAGGGGATACGAGCAGTACTTC	CASSFGPLTGRGYEQYF
TRBV7-3	many	14	TRBD1	TRBJ1-6	TGTGCCAGCAGCCAGACAGGGGGCAATTCACCCCTCCACTTT	CASSQTGGNSPLHF
TRBV12-3/TRBV12-4	few	12	.	TRBJ2-1	TGTGCCAGCACTGGGAATCGGGATGAGCAGTTCTTC	CASTGNRDEQFF
TRBV30	many	14	TRBD2	TRBJ2-2	TGTGCCCACGGACTAGCGGGATTGAGCGGGGAGCTGTTTTTT	CAHGLAGLSGELFF
TRBV12-3/TRBV12-4	many	15	TRBD2	TRBJ2-7	TGTGCCAGCAGTTTACGGCTAGCGGGAGTCTACGAGCAGTACTTC	CASSLRLAGVYEQYF
TRBV27	many	14	.	TRBJ1-4	TGTGCCAGCAGTCCCCGGGCCATGAAGGAAAAACTGTTTTTT	CASSPRAMKEKLFF
TRBV12-3/TRBV12-4	.	17	TRBD1	TRBJ1-2	TGTGCCAGCAGAGCCCGGGACAGGGACCGGGGGTACTATGGCTACACCTTC	CASRARDRDRGYYGYTF
TRBV9	many	17	TRBD2	TRBJ2-2	TGTGCCAGCAGCGTAGGAACGCGGGAGGGTCCGGACGGGGAGCTGTTTTTT	CASSVGTREGPDGELFF
TRBV28	many	14	TRBD1	TRBJ1-1	TGTGCCAGCAGTTTTGGCGACAGGGCCACTGAAGCTTTCTTT	CASSFGDRATEAFF
TRBV15	.	15	TRBD1	TRBJ1-5	TGTGCCACCAGCAGAGATTATGGGACAGATCAGCCCCAGCATTTT	CATSRDYGTDQPQHF
TRBV6-5	many	16	TRBD1	TRBJ2-7	TGTGCCAGCAGTTACCACTCCAGGACAGGGCCCTACGAGCAGTACTTC	CASSYHSRTGPYEQYF
TRBV5-1	.	15	.	TRBJ2-2	TGCGCCAGCGGCAGGGAGAACGCGAACACCGGGGAGCTGTTTTTT	CASGRENANTGELFF
TRBV6-1	many	15	.	TRBJ1-3	TGTGCCAGCAGTACGGACGGAGCCTCTGGAAACACCATATATTTT	CASSTDGASGNTIYF
TRBV4-1	few	14	.	TRBJ2-3	TGCGCCAGCAGCCGGGCAGCGGCCACAGATACGCAGTATTTT	CASSRAAATDTQYF
TRBV27	many	13	.	TRBJ2-7	TGTGCCAGCAGTTTGGCGGGGATGAACGAGCAGTACTTC	CASSLAGMNEQYF
TRBV12-3/TRBV12-4	many	16	TRBD1	TRBJ2-1	TGTGCCAGCAGTCTAACAGGGGCTCCGGGTTGGGATGAGCAGTTCTTC	CASSLTGAPGWDEQFF
TRBV29-1	many	15	TRBD2	TRBJ2-7	TGCAGCGTCCGGGGGGGGCAGGGAATAAACTACGAGCAGTACTTC	CSVRGGQGINYEQYF
TRBV2	.	20	.	TRBJ1-2	.	CASSSFRLRFGAGPSDGYTF
TRBV19	many	12	.	TRBJ2-3	TGTGCCAGTACTAGCGGCACAGATACGCAGTATTTT	CASTSGTDTQYF
TRBV2	many	12	.	TRBJ2-7	TGTGCCAGCAGTGAAGGACAGGACGAGCAGTACTTC	CASSEGQDEQYF
TRBV28	.	18	.	TRBJ2-7	TGTGCCAGCAGTTCTCCCCCCTGGCGGGGACTGACCGACTACGAGCAGTACTTC	CASSSPPWRGLTDYEQYF
TRBV2	many	15	TRBD2	TRBJ2-1	TGTGCCAGCATCGGTCCGGGAGGGCTCAACAATGAGCAGTTCTTC	CASIGPGGLNNEQFF
TRBV11-2	.	14	TRBD2	TRBJ2-3	TGTGCCAGCAGCGGTAGCGGGGGCACAGATACGCAGTATTTT	CASSGSGGTDTQYF
TRBV9	.	16	TRBD2	TRBJ2-7	TGTGCCAGCAGCCCACGGTGGGGCCGGGAGGCCTACGAGCAGTACTTC	CASSPRWGREAYEQYF
TRBV18	many	14	.	TRBJ2-6	TGTGCCAGCTCACCACCGCAGGTGACCAACGTCCTGACTTTC	CASSPPQVTNVLTF
TRBV29-1	many	13	.	TRBJ2-7	TGCAGCGTTGCCGTCGGTGGTGGTCCGGGGCAGTACTTC	CSVAVGGGPGQYF
TRBV6-5	many	16	TRBD2	TRBJ2-7	TGTGCCAGCAGTTCCTCAACTAGCGGGAGAAAGTACGAGCAGTACTTC	CASSSSTSGRKYEQYF
TRBV2	many	17	.	TRBJ1-3	TGTGCCAGCAGTGTCTCCCAGGACTGGGCCTCTGGAAACACCATATATTTT	CASSVSQDWASGNTIYF
TRBV20-1	.	15	.	TRBJ1-1	TGCAGTGCTAGAGACCCGGATAAGGGGGTCACTGAAGCTTTCTTT	CSARDPDKGVTEAFF
TRBV28	many	12	.	TRBJ2-3	TGTGCCAGCAGTATAACTTTGGATACGCAGTATTTT	CASSITLDTQYF
TRBV12-3/TRBV12-4	many	13	.	TRBJ2-7	TGTGCCAGCAGTGGGGACTTCTCCTACGAGCAGTACTTC	CASSGDFSYEQYF
TRBV12-3/TRBV12-4	many	14	.	TRBJ2-7	TGTGCCAGCAGCCCTTCCGGGGAATTCTACGAGCAGTACTTC	CASSPSGEFYEQYF
TRBV6-4	.	15	.	TRBJ1-1	TGTGCCAGCAGTTACTCGGCCAGGCGTAACACTGAAGCTTTCTTT	CASSYSARRNTEAFF
TRBV28	many	15	TRBD2	TRBJ2-5	TGTGCCAGCAGTCATCCTAGCGGGATAGGAGAGACCCAGTACTTC	CASSHPSGIGETQYF
TRBV9	many	17	.	TRBJ2-2	TGTGCCAGCAGCGTTGGGGGGTCCGGGCTGAACACCGGGGAGCTGTTTTTT	CASSVGGSGLNTGELFF
TRBV3-1	many	15	.	TRBJ2-3	TGTGCCAGCAGCCAAGAATTGGTAGGCACAGATACGCAGTATTTT	CASSQELVGTDTQYF
TRBV20-1	many	15	TRBD2	TRBJ2-1	TGCAGTGCTAGAGTGGTGACTAGCGATTCCTCTGAGCAGTTCTTC	CSARVVTSDSSEQFF
TRBV10-3	many	15	TRBD1	TRBJ2-5	TGTGCCATCAGTGAGAGGACAGGGGCCCAAGAGACCCAGTACTTC	CAISERTGAQETQYF
TRBV6-1	many	16	TRBD1	TRBJ1-4	TGTGCCAGCTGCCGGACAGGGAGTCAGGCTAATGAAAAACTGTTTTTT	CASCRTGSQANEKLFF
TRBV10-2	.	15	TRBD1	TRBJ1-5	TGCGCCAGCAGCCTCGGGACAGAATTGAATCAGCCCCAGCATTTT	CASSLGTELNQPQHF
TRBV4-1	.	18	TRBD1	TRBJ1-4	TGCGCCAGCAGCCAAATCCGGGACAGGGGCGGATCTAATGAAAAACTGTTTTTT	CASSQIRDRGGSNEKLFF
TRBV30	many	13	.	TRBJ1-5	TGTGCCTGGAGTGAGCAGGATGATCAGCCCCAGCATTTT	CAWSEQDDQPQHF
TRBV11-2	many	15	TRBD2	TRBJ2-7	TGTGCCAGCAGCGCACTAGCGGGAGTACAGTACGAGCAGTACTTC	CASSALAGVQYEQYF
TRBV5-1	many	15	.	TRBJ2-1	TGCGCCAGCAGCTTCGCACACATCACTAACAATGAGCAGTTCTTC	CASSFAHITNNEQFF
TRBV20-1	.	13	.	TRBJ1-5	TGCAGTGCCAACCGGGGGGACGATCAGCCCCAGCATTTT	CSANRGDDQPQHF
TRBV28	many	15	.	TRBJ2-5	TGTGCCAGCAGTTTGCAGGGTCAGGGCCGGCGGACCCAGTACTTC	CASSLQGQGRRTQYF